This TCR beta chain came from a study of blood T cell repertoires in COVID-19. The data were produced by immunoSEQ multiplex PCR, yet TCRdb's version contains in-frame clones alone and is incomplete. Of 200,000 to 300,000 clones listed, roughly 89% are singletons. CDR3 length equals 14 residues. Germline V gene lookup returns CDR1 LGHNA and CDR2 YNFKEQ. Trimming took off 4 bases at V and 7 bases at J, with 14 bases between the two ends. Specimen: peripheral blood. The clonotype was recovered from a woman aged 40 to 49 who had recovered from COVID-19. The V call is TRBV4-2, the J call TRBJ2-1, with TRBD2 as a possible D gene (5 bases). The CDR3 nucleotides read TGTGCCAGCAGCCCCCCCAGGACTCGGAATGAGCAGTTCTTC. Translated, it gives CASSPPRTRNEQFF.